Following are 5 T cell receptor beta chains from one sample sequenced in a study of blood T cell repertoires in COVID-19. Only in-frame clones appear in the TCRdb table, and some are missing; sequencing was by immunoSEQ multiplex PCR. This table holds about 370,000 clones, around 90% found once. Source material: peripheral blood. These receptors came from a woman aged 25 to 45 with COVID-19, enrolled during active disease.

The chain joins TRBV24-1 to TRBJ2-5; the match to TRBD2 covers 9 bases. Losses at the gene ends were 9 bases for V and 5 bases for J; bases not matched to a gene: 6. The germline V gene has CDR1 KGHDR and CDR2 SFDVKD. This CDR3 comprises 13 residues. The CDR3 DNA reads TGTGCCACCTCTACTAGCGGGCGGGAGACCCAGTACTTC. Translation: CATSTSGRETQYF.

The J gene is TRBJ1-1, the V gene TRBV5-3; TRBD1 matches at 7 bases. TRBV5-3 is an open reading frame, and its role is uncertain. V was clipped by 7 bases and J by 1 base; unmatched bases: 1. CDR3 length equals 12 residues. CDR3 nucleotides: TGTGCCAGAGGGACAGAGAACACTGAAGCTTTCTTT. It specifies CARGTENTEAFF.

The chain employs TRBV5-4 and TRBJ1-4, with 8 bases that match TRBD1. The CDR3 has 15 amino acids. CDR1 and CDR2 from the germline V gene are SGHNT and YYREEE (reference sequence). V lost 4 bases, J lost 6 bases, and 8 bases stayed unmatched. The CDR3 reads CASSPSTGEDEKLFF. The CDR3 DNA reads TGTGCCAGCAGCCCCTCGACAGGGGAAGATGAAAAACTGTTTTTT.

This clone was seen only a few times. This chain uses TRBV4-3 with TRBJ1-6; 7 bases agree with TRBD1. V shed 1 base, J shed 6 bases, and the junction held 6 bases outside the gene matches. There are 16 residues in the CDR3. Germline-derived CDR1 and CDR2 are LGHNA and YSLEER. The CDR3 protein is CASSQGTGSLNSPLHF. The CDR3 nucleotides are TGCGCCAGCAGCCAAGGGACAGGTTCACTTAATTCACCCCTCCACTTT.

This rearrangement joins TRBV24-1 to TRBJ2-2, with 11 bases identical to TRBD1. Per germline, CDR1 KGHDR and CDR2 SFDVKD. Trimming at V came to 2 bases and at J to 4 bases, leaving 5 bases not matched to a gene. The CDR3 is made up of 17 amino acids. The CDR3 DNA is TGTGCCACCAGTGATTCCCGGACAGGGGGCACCACCGGGGAGCTGTTTTTT. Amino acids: CATSDSRTGGTTGELFF.